This T cell receptor beta chain was recorded in a study of PD-L1 blockade in urothelial cancer (TCRdb year 2017). Regarding the complete study: Every patient began therapy in 2014 and was given atezolizumab 1,200 mg intravenously every 3 weeks. Whole exome sequencing and RNA sequencing of pretreatment tumors were performed alongside TCR sequencing in the same patients. Twenty-five of 29 patients were identified as males with urothelial cancer of bladder origin, and a prior smoking history was reported by 18 of 29 patients. Blood samples were analyzed at two time points: 3 weeks after treatment start (second dose) and 6 weeks after treatment start. The study was an exploratory multi-omic analysis of somatic, immune and clinical correlates of response to PD-L1 blockade with atezolizumab in urothelial cancer. Twenty-nine patients had pretreatment blood TCR-seq, roughly 24 had at least one posttreatment blood collection, and roughly 24 had tumor TCR-seq. An ECOG performance status of 0 or 1 was recorded for the patients, and 0 to 3 prior chemotherapy regimens had been received by the patients. Pretreatment tumor samples, along with matched peripheral blood collected serially before and after atezolizumab treatment, underwent TCR sequencing. Blood samples gave median yields of about 150,000 T cells and more than 80,000 unique TCRs, along with a median clonality of approximately 0.084. Durable clinical benefit meant progression-free survival longer than 6 months, and TCR features were also tested against progression-free and overall survival. Durable clinical benefit was achieved by nine patients but not by the remaining 20. Results and caveats for the whole study, not just this receptor: Because the sample size was small (n ≈ 29) and many of the analyses were exploratory, the results are meant to be hypothesis-generating. A pretreatment peripheral blood TCR clonality below the median was linked to improved progression-free and overall survival. At 3 weeks after the start of treatment, tumor-associated TCR clones in peripheral blood had expanded more in patients with durable benefit (n ≈ 20, p = 0.022).

This clone has a handful of counts. The antigen this receptor binds is unknown. Base qualities were left out, and no much larger clone turns up one base away. The time point label for this specimen denotes: peripheral blood 6 weeks after treatment start. A cohort of about 30 patients with locally advanced or metastatic urothelial carcinoma, treated at Memorial Sloan Kettering on a trial protocol, was included. Peripheral blood mononuclear cells were collected from each patient pretreatment and during treatment, giving between 1 and 8 total time points per patient. The Qiagen DNeasy Blood extraction kit was used to purify genomic DNA from total PBMCs and tumor samples. PBMCs were collected pretreatment and during treatment and were isolated and stored as previously described. To estimate absolute template abundance from read counts, synthetic TCR analog templates were spiked into each PCR. The immunoSEQ assay used bias-controlled V and J gene primers to amplify TCRbeta CDR3 regions from genomic DNA. Sequencing of rearranged TCRbeta segments was done at approximately 20X coverage. The authors' pipeline ran thus. Sequencing errors were corrected by clustering and CDR3s were annotated against IMGT to assign V, D and J genes. Downstream analyses used only productive TCRbeta rearrangements and left out out-of-frame or stop-codon sequences. Clonality was calculated as one minus the Shannon entropy normalized by the log of the number of unique productive sequences. Clones differing between time points or between blood and tumor were identified using Fisher's exact test with Benjamini-Hochberg correction, with an adjusted p below 0.01 applied as the threshold. TCRdb retrieved this table from immuneACCESS and kept in-frame rearrangements only. Not all clones are present; in checked studies, unresolved V genes account for under half, and no reason is known for the remainder. V, J and clone size are taken as reported in that table, and D and trimming were inferred from the DNA itself. This sample lists approximately 93,000 clones; approximately 82% were detected once. Approximately 8.4% of the sample is held by the ten biggest clonotypes.

This clonotype was sampled from a man between 65 and 85 years old with urothelial cancer. Source: PBMCs, taken around atezolizumab (anti-PD-L1) treatment.

CDR3 region: CASSLESGVGTYEQYF. The DNA sequence is as follows: TGTGCCAGCAGCTTAGAGTCCGGGGTGGGGACCTACGAGCAGTACTTC. The chain couples TRBV11-3 to TRBJ2-7; the D gene is possibly TRBD2, with 5 bases matching. There are 16 amino acids in the CDR3, from cysteine to phenylalanine inclusive. The only DNA kept is the CDR3, 48 bases in frame from the first base. The germline V gene sets CDR1 to SGHNT and CDR2 to YENEEA. V gives up 0 bases and J gives up 2 bases, and the segment between their germline ends measures 14 bases.